This T cell receptor beta chain was sequenced in a study of control samples from healthy donors and cancer patients. The V and J ends lost 0 bases and 1 base, in that order; junction bases with no gene match: 3. The CDR3 is 16 amino acids. Germline loops: CDR1 SGHRS, CDR2 YFSETQ. Method: immunoSEQ multiplex PCR; TCRdb's copy keeps in-frame clones and lacks some. The repertoire table contains some 190,000 clones. The sample comprised blood. The chain joins TRBV5-1 to TRBJ2-5; 10 nucleotides align to TRBD1. This TCR came from a woman aged 30 to 39 in good health. The CDR3: CASSLEGQGPQETQYF. For the CDR3, the DNA is TGCGCCAGCAGCTTGGAGGGACAGGGGCCCCAAGAGACCCAGTACTTC.